This T cell receptor (beta chain) stems from a study of cytomegalovirus exposure and HLA in healthy donors. Study-level points and caveats: A link between a missense DCLRE1C variant and TCR beta V- and J-gene trimming emerged from a later analysis.

In regard to this clone: The antigen is unknown.

Germline V gene lookup returns CDR1 MDHEN and CDR2 SYDVKM. The V gene end was trimmed by 6 bases and the J gene end by 5 bases; junction bases not matched to a gene: 9. This CDR3 is built from 14 residues. Researchers ran the PCR with 60 Vbeta and 13 Jbeta primers. Sequencing was performed with immunoSEQ multiplex PCR; in TCRdb, only in-frame clones are kept and a portion is missing. Counted here are 150,000 to 200,000 clones, more than 75% occurring once; the ten biggest clones make up around 15%. The TCR originated in a woman aged 40 to 50 in good health and CMV-seronegative. The source material was PBMCs. The chain links TRBV28 to TRBJ2-7; TRBD1 aligns across 8 bases. CDR3 nucleotide sequence: TGTGCCAGCAGACTAGGACAGGGTTACGACGAGCAGTACTTC. Translated, it gives CASRLGQGYDEQYF.